This section outlines one T cell receptor beta chain sequence together with its context. The target antigen is unknown. Trimming removed 2 bases from V and 0 bases from J, with 5 bases in between. This CDR3 has 13 residues. The germline CDR1 and CDR2 sequences are SGHRS and YFSETQ. This table comes from immunoSEQ multiplex PCR, and its TCRdb copy is limited to in-frame clones, with some not included. This table holds 210,000 or so clones, about 94% found once. This sample is part of a study of T cell responses to AZD1222 COVID-19 vaccine. Findings and limits, study-wide: Vaccination with two AZD1222 doses was followed by a rise in Spike-specific TCR breadth and depth.

This chain uses TRBV5-1 with TRBJ1-1; D is unresolved. The clonotype originates from an adult who received the MenACWY meningococcal vaccine as a control. The starting material was peripheral blood, obtained 28 days after the second dose of the MenACWY control vaccine. The CDR3 here is CASSFELNTEAFF. The CDR3 nucleotides are TGCGCCAGCAGCTTCGAGTTGAACACTGAAGCTTTCTTT.